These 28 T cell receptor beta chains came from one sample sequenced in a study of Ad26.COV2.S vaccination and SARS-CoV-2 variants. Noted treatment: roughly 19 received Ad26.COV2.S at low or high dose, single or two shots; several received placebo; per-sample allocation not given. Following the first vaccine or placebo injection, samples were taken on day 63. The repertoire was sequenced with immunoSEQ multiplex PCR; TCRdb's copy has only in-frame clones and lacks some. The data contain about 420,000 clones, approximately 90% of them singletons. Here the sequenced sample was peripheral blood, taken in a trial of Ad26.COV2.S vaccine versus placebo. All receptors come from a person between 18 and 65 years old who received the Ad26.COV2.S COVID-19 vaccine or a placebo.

CDR3 in amino acids: CASSMGWDSSYNEQFF. DNA of the CDR3: TGTGCCAGTAGTATGGGGTGGGATAGCTCCTACAATGAGCAGTTCTTC. This chain joins TRBV19 and TRBJ2-1; D not resolved. Germline V gene lookup returns CDR1 LNHDA and CDR2 SQIVND (reference sequence). V lost 3 bases and J 0 bases, leaving 12 bases between the germline ends. This CDR3 is 16 amino acids long.

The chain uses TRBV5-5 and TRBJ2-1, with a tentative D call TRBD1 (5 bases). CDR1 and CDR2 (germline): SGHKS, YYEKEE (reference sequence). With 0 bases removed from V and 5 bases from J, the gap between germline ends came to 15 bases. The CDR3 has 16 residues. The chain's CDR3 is CASSLGLTQGNNEQFF. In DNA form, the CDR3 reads TGTGCCAGCAGCTTGGGCCTGACCCAGGGTAACAATGAGCAGTTCTTC.

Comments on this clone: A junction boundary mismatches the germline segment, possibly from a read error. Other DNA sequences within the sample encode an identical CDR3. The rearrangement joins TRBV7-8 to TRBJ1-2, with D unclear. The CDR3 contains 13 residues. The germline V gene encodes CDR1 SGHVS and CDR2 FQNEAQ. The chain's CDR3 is CASSFSKGYGYTF. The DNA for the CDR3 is TGTGCCAGTAGCTTTAGCAAGGGTTATGGCTACACCTTC.

The CDR3 is CASSAGLQSDGYTF. CDR3 DNA: TGTGCCAGCAGTGCAGGGCTGCAATCAGATGGCTACACCTTC. This chain joins TRBV7-2 and TRBJ1-2, with a possible D match to TRBD1 (5 bases). Trimming cost V 6 bases and J 6 bases, with 17 bases left between them. Germline V gene lookup returns CDR1 SGHTA and CDR2 FQGNSA. This CDR3 contains 14 residues. Supplemented by reference TRBV7-2 and TRBJ1-2, the full variable domain reads GAGVSQSPSNKVTEKGKDVELRCDPISGHTALYWYRQSLGQGLEFLIYFQGNSAPDKSGLPSDRFSAERTGGSVSTLTIQRTQQEDSAVYLCASSAGLQSDGYTFGSGTRLTVV.

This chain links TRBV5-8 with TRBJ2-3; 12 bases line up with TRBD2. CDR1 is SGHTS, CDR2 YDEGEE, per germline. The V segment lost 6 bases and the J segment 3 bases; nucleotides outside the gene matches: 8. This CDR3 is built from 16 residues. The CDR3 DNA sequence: TGTGCCAGCACCATAGGGACTAGCGGGCAGACAGATACGCAGTATTTT. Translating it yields CASTIGTSGQTDTQYF.

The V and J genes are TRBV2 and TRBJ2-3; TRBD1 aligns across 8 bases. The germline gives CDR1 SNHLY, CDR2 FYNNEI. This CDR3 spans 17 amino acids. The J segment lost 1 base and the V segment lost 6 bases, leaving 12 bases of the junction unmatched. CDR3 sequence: CASRRQGHGIGTDTQYF. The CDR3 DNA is TGTGCCAGCAGGAGACAGGGGCACGGTATCGGCACAGATACGCAGTATTTT.

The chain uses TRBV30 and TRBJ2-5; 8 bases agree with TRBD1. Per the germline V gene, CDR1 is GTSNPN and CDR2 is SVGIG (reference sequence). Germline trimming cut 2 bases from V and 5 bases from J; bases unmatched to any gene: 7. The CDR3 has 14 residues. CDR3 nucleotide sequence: TGTGCCTGGAGTCCCGGACAGGGTCGGGAGACCCAGTACTTC. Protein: CAWSPGQGRETQYF.

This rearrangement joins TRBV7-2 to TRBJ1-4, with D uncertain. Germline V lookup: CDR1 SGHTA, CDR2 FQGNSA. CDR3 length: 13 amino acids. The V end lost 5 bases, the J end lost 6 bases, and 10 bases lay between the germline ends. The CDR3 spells CASSRATDEKLFF. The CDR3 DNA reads TGTGCCAGCAGCCGGGCTACCGATGAAAAACTGTTTTTT.

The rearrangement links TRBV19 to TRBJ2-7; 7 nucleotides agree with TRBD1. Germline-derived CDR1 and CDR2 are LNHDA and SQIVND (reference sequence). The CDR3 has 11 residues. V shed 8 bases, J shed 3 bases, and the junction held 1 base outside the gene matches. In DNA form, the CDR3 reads TGTGCCAGTCGGACAGGCTACGAGCAGTACTTC. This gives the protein CASRTGYEQYF.

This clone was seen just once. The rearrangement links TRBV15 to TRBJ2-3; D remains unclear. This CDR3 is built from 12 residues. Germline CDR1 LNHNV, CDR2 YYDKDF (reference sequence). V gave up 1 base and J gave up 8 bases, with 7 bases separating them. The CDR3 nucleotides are TGTGCCACCAGCAGAGTCCCAGGTACGCAGTATTTT. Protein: CATSRVPGTQYF.

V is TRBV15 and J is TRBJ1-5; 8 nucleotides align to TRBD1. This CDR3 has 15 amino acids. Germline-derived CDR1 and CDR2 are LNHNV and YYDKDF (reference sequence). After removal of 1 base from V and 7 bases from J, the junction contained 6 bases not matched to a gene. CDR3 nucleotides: TGTGCCACCAGCAGAGCCCGGACAGGGTTCCAGCCCCAGCATTTT. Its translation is CATSRARTGFQPQHF.

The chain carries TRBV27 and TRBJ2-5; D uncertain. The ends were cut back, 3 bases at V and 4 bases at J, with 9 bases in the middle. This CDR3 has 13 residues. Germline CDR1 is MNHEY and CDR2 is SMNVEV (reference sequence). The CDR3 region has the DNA TGTGCCAGCAGTTTGACGTGGAGAGAGACCCAGTACTTC. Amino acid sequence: CASSLTWRETQYF.

The CDR3 is CASSFGTGNEQFF. CDR3 nucleotide sequence: TGCGCCAGCAGCTTTGGGACAGGTAATGAGCAGTTCTTC. The chain couples TRBV5-1 to TRBJ2-1; TRBD1 matches at 8 bases. Germline lookup yields CDR1 SGHRS and CDR2 YFSETQ. The junction had 2 bases not matched to a gene; V was cut back by 2 bases and J by 7 bases. The CDR3 extends over 13 amino acids.

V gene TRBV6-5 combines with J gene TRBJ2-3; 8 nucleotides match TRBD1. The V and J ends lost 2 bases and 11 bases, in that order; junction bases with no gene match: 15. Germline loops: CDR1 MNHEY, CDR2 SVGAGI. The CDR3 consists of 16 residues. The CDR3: CASSYTTPRGQGVQYF. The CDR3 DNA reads TGTGCCAGCAGTTACACGACTCCACGTGGACAGGGAGTGCAGTATTTT.

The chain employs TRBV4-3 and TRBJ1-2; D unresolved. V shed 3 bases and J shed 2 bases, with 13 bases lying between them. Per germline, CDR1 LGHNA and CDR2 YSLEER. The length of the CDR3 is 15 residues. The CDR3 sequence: CASSQVQQTNYGYTF. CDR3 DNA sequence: TGCGCCAGCAGCCAGGTGCAACAGACGAACTATGGCTACACCTTC.

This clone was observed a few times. The CDR3 DNA is TGCGCCAGCAATCTCTGGGGGAACACCGGGGAGCTGTTTTTT. Translation: CASNLWGNTGELFF. This sequence joins TRBV5-1 and TRBJ2-2, with D uncertain. Trimming took 6 bases from V and 1 from J, leaving 10 bases between them. The CDR3 sequence is 14 residues long. CDR1 SGHRS and CDR2 YFSETQ come from the germline V gene.

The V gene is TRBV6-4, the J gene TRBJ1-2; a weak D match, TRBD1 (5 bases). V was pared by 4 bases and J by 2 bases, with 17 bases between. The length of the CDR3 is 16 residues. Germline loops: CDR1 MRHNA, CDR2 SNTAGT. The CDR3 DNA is TGTGCCAGCAGTGCCTCCCCGGACAAACTCAACTATGGCTACACCTTC. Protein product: CASSASPDKLNYGYTF.

DNA for the CDR3: TGTGCTAGCAAGAGGGTAGCGGGGGCTAATGAGCAGTTCTTC. Protein: CASKRVAGANEQFF. The V gene is TRBV18, the J gene TRBJ2-1; TRBD2 matches at 9 bases. The V gene's germline CDR1 is KGHSH and CDR2 LQKENI. The CDR3 spans 14 residues.

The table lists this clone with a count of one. DNA of the CDR3: TGTGCCAGCAGTTACTCCCCTAATGAAGCTAACTATGGCTACACCTTC. Its translation: CASSYSPNEANYGYTF. The chain recombines TRBV6-2 or TRBV6-3 with TRBJ1-2; D uncertain. Per the germline V gene, CDR1 is MNHEY and CDR2 is SVGEGT. Trimming cost V 0 bases and J 0 bases, with 11 bases left between them. This CDR3 spans 16 amino acids.

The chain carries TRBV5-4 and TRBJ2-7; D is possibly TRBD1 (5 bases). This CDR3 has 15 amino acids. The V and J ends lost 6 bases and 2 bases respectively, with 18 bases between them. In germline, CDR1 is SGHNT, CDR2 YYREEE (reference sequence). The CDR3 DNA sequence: TGTGCCAGCACCCCGATGGGGCAGGTCCCCTACGAGCAGTACTTC. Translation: CASTPMGQVPYEQYF.

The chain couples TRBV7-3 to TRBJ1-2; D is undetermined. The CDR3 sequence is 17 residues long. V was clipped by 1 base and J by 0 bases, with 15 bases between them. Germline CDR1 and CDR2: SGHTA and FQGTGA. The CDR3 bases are TGTGCCAGCAGCTTAAATGGCCCGGCCTCTACTAACTATGGCTACACCTTC. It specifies CASSLNGPASTNYGYTF. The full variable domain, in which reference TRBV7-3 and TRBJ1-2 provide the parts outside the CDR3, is GAGVSQTPSNKVTEKGKYVELRCDPISGHTALYWYRQSLGQGPEFLIYFQGTGAADDSGLPNDRFFAVRPEGSVSTLKIQRTERGDSAVYLCASSLNGPASTNYGYTFGSGTRLTVV.

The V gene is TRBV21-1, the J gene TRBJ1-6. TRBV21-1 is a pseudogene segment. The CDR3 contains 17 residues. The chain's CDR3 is CASSKGRNLSYNSPLHF. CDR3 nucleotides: TGTGCCAGCAGCAAGGGTCGAAACCTAAGTTATAATTCACCCCTCCACTTT.

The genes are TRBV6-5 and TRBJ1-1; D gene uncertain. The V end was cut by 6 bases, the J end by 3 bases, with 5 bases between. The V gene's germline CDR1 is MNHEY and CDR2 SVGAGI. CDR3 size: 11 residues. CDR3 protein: CASRLYTEAFF. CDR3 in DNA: TGTGCCAGCAGGTTATACACTGAAGCTTTCTTT.

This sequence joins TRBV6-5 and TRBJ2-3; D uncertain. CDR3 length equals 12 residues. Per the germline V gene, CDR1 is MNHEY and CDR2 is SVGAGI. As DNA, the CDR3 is TGTGCTGAAAAGGGAAGCACAGATACGCAGTATTTT. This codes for CAEKGSTDTQYF.

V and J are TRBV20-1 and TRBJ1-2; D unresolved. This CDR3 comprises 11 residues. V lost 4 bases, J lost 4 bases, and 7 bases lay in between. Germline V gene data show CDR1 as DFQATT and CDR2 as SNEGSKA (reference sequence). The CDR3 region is CSATGGYGYTF. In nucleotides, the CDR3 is TGCAGTGCTACTGGCGGCTATGGCTACACCTTC.

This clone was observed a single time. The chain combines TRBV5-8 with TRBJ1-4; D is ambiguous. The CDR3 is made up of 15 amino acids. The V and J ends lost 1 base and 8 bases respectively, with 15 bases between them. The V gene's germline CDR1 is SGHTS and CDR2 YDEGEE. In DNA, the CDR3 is TGTGCCAGCAGCTTGAGAGGCAAGGAAAGAGAAAAACTGTTTTTT. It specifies CASSLRGKEREKLFF.

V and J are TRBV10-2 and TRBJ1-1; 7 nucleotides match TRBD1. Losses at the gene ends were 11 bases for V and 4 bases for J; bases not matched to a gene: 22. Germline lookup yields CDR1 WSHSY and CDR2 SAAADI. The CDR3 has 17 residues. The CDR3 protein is CAGADPGRTGVATEAFF. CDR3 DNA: TGCGCCGGAGCCGATCCGGGCCGAACAGGGGTAGCCACTGAAGCTTTCTTT.

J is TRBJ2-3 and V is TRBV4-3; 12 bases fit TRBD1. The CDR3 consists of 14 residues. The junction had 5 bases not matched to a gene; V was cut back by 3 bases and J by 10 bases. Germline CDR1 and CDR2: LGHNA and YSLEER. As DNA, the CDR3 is TGCGCCAGCAGCCATTATAGGGACAGGGGGCCGCAGTATTTT. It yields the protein CASSHYRDRGPQYF.